This TCR beta chain derives from a study of CXCR3-negative and CXCR3-positive naive CD8 T cells. The study's findings and limits: Memory, not naive, CXCR3-negative and CXCR3-positive cells differed in TRBV-TRBJ usage. Naive subsets displayed similar surface CD5, and TCR strength was inferred from TRB CDR3 properties.

Naivety in CD8+ T cells corresponded to a CD45RO-CCR7+CD27+CD95- phenotype. Researchers prepared the TRB cDNA libraries using 5' RACE with UMI labels. Reanalyzing the 5' RACE reads, TCRdb keeps one entry per CDR3 protein, without DNA. This sample contains tens of thousands of distinct CDR3 sequences. Comment on this clonotype: Its antigen is as yet unknown.

The CDR3 sequence is 13 residues long. The germline V gene has CDR1 MDHEN and CDR2 SYDVKM. Sequencing input: naive CXCR3- CD8+ T cells from blood. The sample's subset: CD45RO-CCR7+CD27+CD95- naive CD8+ T cells lacking CXCR3 (TNR3-). The origin of this receptor is a human donor in good health. Some clones in this sample may be carry-over from other donors' samples. The chain recombines TRBV28 with TRBJ2-7; TCRdb outputs TRBD1, but without DNA this stays unchecked. The CDR3 is CASSLVGGHEQYF. Full variable domain (outside the CDR3, taken from reference TRBV28 and TRBJ2-7): DVKVTQSSRYLVKRTGEKVFLECVQDMDHENMFWYRQDPGLGLRLIYFSYDVKMKEKGDIPEGYSVSREKKERFSLILESASTNQTSMYLCASSLVGGHEQYFGPGTRLTVT.